Listed below are T cell receptor beta chains from one sample, sequenced in a study of shared clonotypes between healthy human individuals. The repertoire was sequenced with immunoSEQ multiplex PCR; TCRdb's copy has only in-frame clones and lacks some. Of over 850,000 clones listed, around 78% are singletons. What was sequenced was memory CD4+ T cells from PBMCs. These receptors came from a man younger than 30 in good health. Some clones in this sample may be carry-over from other donors' samples. The CDR3 runs from the conserved cysteine through the conserved F or W. Each record gives: J gene, clone size, D gene, V gene, CDR3 protein, CDR3 DNA. A D gene is named only where the DNA matches it firmly. The size of a clone is reported for some rows only, either as once, few or many, or as a class for expanded clones.

>TRBJ2-5|once|.|TRBV18
CASSPQGETQYF
TGTGCCAGCTCACCCCAGGGGGAGACCCAGTACTTC
>TRBJ2-3|.|TRBD2|TRBV7-3
CASSLTGGSRTDTQYF
TGTGCCAGCAGCTTAACGGGGGGGTCACGCACAGATACGCAGTATTTT
>TRBJ2-1|.|.|TRBV5-6
CASSLRDEQFF
TGTGCCAGCAGCTTGCGCGATGAGCAGTTCTTC
>TRBJ2-3|.|TRBD2|TRBV2
CASSALAGGADTQYF
TGTGCCAGCAGTGCCCTAGCGGGAGGAGCAGATACGCAGTATTTT
>TRBJ1-1|.|.|TRBV5-1
CASSLDGKNTEAFF
TGCGCCAGCAGCTTGGACGGAAAGAACACTGAAGCTTTCTTT
>TRBJ2-7|.|.|TRBV6-6
CASSAGRGSYEQYF
TGTGCCAGCAGTGCTGGTCGTGGCTCCTACGAGCAGTACTTC
>TRBJ1-2|.|TRBD1|TRBV4-1
CASSQGDKRTGRTGTF
TGCGCCAGCAGCCAGGGGGACAAACGGACAGGGAGAACGGGCACCTTC
>TRBJ1-4|.|.|TRBV30
CAWSVARGNEKLFF
TGTGCCTGGAGTGTAGCCAGGGGTAATGAAAAACTGTTTTTT
>TRBJ2-7|.|.|TRBV30
CAWSLQGVFSYEQYF
TGTGCCTGGAGTCTACAGGGAGTTTTCTCCTACGAGCAGTACTTC
>TRBJ1-3|once|.|TRBV7-8
CASSLVGTSSGNTIYF
TGTGCCAGCAGCTTAGTAGGGACATCCTCTGGAAACACCATATATTTT
>TRBJ2-3|few|.|TRBV19
CASNTRGETDTQYF
TGTGCCAGTAATACCAGGGGAGAAACAGATACGCAGTATTTT
>TRBJ2-7|.|.|TRBV7-2
CASSLLGHLSYEQYF
TGTGCCAGCAGCTTACTGGGACACCTCTCCTACGAGCAGTACTTC
>TRBJ2-1|.|TRBD2|TRBV28
CASSFSGTSRHEQFF
TGTGCCAGCAGTTTTTCTGGGACTAGCCGCCATGAGCAGTTCTTC
>TRBJ1-2|.|TRBD1|TRBV29-1
CSGGDSFYGYTF
TGCAGCGGGGGGGACAGCTTCTATGGCTACACCTTC
>TRBJ2-3|.|TRBD2|TRBV5-8
CASSLAQRTSGIDTQYF
TGTGCCAGCAGCTTGGCCCAGAGGACTAGCGGGATAGATACGCAGTATTTT
>TRBJ2-3|once|.|TRBV9
CASSADAGYGTDTQYF
TGTGCCAGCAGCGCGGATGCGGGATATGGCACAGATACGCAGTATTTT
>TRBJ2-7|.|.|TRBV6-5
CASGYYEQYF
TGTGCCAGCGGTTACTACGAGCAGTACTTC